This T cell receptor (beta chain) appears in the sequencing data of a study of OX40 agonist ivuxolimab in advanced cancers. Study background: With a range of roughly 23 to 90, age averaged 60 years, and 65% to 90% were male. In three patients, partial responses were observed, one with hepatocellular carcinoma and two with cutaneous melanoma. Broader study findings: Within 6 weeks, CD4+ and CD8+ blood T cells expanded clonally at 0.1 to 3.0 mg/kg.

Baseline was the first blood sampling point, followed by cycle 4 day 1 and cycle 7 day 1. Here immunoSEQ multiplex PCR was the method, and the copy in TCRdb shows in-frame clones only, minus some. The table lists 60,000 to 80,000 clones, around 82% of them singletons. As concerns this clone: As yet, its antigen is unknown.

The V gene lost 0 bases and the J gene lost 2 bases, with 9 bases spanning the gap. The CDR3 spans 15 residues. Germline CDR1 reads MGHRA; CDR2 reads YSYEKL. This chain links TRBV4-1 with TRBJ2-3; no reliable D call. The sample in question was CD4+ or CD8+ T cells sorted from blood, obtained in a trial of the OX40 agonist ivuxolimab. The source of this sequence is an adult with an advanced solid tumor such as melanoma, head and neck, liver or kidney cancer. The CDR3 here is CASSQEGQLTDTQYF. The CDR3 DNA reads as TGCGCCAGCAGCCAAGAAGGGCAGCTCACAGATACGCAGTATTTT.